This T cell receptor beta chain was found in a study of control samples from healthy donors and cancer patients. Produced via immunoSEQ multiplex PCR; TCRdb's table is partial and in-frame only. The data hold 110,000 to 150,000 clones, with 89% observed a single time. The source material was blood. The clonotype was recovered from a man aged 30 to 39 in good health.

The CDR3 sequence is CASSGTGRGTGELFF. CDR3 DNA: TGTGCCAGCAGCGGGACAGGGCGTGGGACCGGGGAGCTGTTTTTT. V usage is TRBV9 and J usage is TRBJ2-2; 8 nucleotides agree with TRBD1. After removal of 3 bases from V and 5 bases from J, the junction contained 6 bases not matched to a gene. The CDR3 has 15 amino acids. Germline loops: CDR1 SGDLS, CDR2 YYNGEE.